What follows are 8 T cell receptor beta chains derived from one specimen sequenced in a study of blood T cell repertoires in COVID-19. Assay: immunoSEQ multiplex PCR; the TCRdb copy retains only in-frame clones and omits some. This sample has some 200,000 clones, with around 87% found just once. The sequenced sample consisted of peripheral blood. These receptors came from a man aged 18-30 years with active or convalescent COVID-19.

The chain links TRBV10-3 to TRBJ2-3; TRBD2 agrees at 7 bases. The V gene end was trimmed by 1 base and the J gene end by 3 bases; junction bases not matched to a gene: 10. Germline CDR1 is ENHRY and CDR2 is SYGVKD. The CDR3 covers 17 residues. The chain's CDR3 is CAISEFGSREITDTQYF. Written as DNA, the CDR3 is TGTGCCATCAGTGAGTTTGGGTCGCGGGAGATAACAGATACGCAGTATTTT.

V usage is TRBV5-8 and J usage is TRBJ2-2; perhaps TRBD1 as D (6 bases). The V end was cut by 4 bases, the J end by 0 bases, with 10 bases between. The germline V gene encodes CDR1 SGHTS and CDR2 YDEGEE. The CDR3 runs to 15 residues. The CDR3 DNA follows: TGTGCCAGCAGCCACGGACAGTCGAACACCGGGGAGCTGTTTTTT. It encodes CASSHGQSNTGELFF.

CDR3 in DNA: TGCGCCAGGCGGTCAAATGGACAGCTGCGAAATCAGCCCCAGCATTTT. It translates to CARRSNGQLRNQPQHF. The chain has TRBV10-1 and TRBJ1-5, with D possibly being TRBD1 (6 bases). The ends were cut back, 9 bases at V and 4 bases at J, with 22 bases in the middle. Germline-derived CDR1 and CDR2 are WNHNN and SYGVQD (reference sequence). The CDR3 extends over 16 amino acids.

The gene calls are TRBV2 and TRBJ1-2; weak D call: TRBD1 (6 bases). V lost 4 bases and J lost 8, with 17 bases in between. CDR3 length: 14 amino acids. Germline V gives CDR1 SNHLY, CDR2 FYNNEI. The CDR3 sequence is CASSAGGRLGGYTF. CDR3 nucleotides: TGTGCCAGCAGTGCGGGGGGGCGTTTGGGAGGCTACACCTTC. The full variable domain, rest sourced from reference TRBV2 and TRBJ1-2, is EPEVTQTPSHQVTQMGQEVILRCVPISNHLYFYWYRQILGQKVEFLVSFYNNEISEKSEIFDDQFSVERPDGSNFTLKIRSTKLEDSAMYFCASSAGGRLGGYTFGSGTRLTVV.

V usage is TRBV5-1 and J usage is TRBJ1-2; possible D gene TRBD1, 5 bases. The V end was cut by 3 bases, the J end by 4 bases, with 13 bases between. In germline, CDR1 is SGHRS, CDR2 YFSETQ. The CDR3 contains 14 residues. This CDR3 is CASSSGAEGYGYTF. The CDR3 nucleotides are TGCGCCAGCAGCTCTGGGGCGGAAGGCTATGGCTACACCTTC.

The chain joins TRBV6-5 to TRBJ2-3; TRBD1 aligns across 9 bases. V lost 7 bases to trimming and J lost 6 bases; unmatched junction nucleotides: 8. The CDR3 runs 14 residues. Per the germline V gene, CDR1 is MNHEY and CDR2 is SVGAGI. Here the CDR3 reads CASNQGTGWDTQYF. The CDR3 bases are TGTGCCAGCAACCAAGGGACAGGGTGGGATACGCAGTATTTT.

The chain links TRBV5-1 to TRBJ2-7; 13 bases agree with TRBD2. The germline gives CDR1 SGHRS, CDR2 YFSETQ. J lost 3 bases, V lost 0 bases, and 6 bases had no gene match. The CDR3 sequence is 17 residues long. CDR3 amino acids: CASSLVGGTSGVYEQYF. The CDR3 bases are TGCGCCAGCAGCTTGGTCGGGGGGACTAGCGGGGTCTACGAGCAGTACTTC.

The chain employs TRBV6-2 or TRBV6-3 and TRBJ1-2; D remains ambiguous. Trimming took off 3 bases at V and 5 bases at J, with 10 bases between the two ends. This CDR3 is built from 13 residues. Per the germline V gene, CDR1 is MNHEY and CDR2 is SVGEGT. CDR3 coding DNA: TGTGCCAGCAGTTATCCCCGCGCGTATGGCTACACCTTC. This gives the protein CASSYPRAYGYTF.